These 5 T cell receptor beta chains share one sample of origin, sequenced in a study of T cell responses to AZD1222 COVID-19 vaccine. Generated by immunoSEQ multiplex PCR, the TCRdb table keeps only in-frame clones and is missing some. This sample has about 170,000 clones, with just under 90% found just once. The specimen comprised peripheral blood, sampled 28 days after the second dose of the MenACWY control vaccine. Receptors were obtained from an adult who received the MenACWY meningococcal vaccine as a control.

The rearrangement uses TRBV9 and TRBJ1-6, with 9 nucleotides matching TRBD1. Trimming cost V 2 bases and J 7 bases; bases outside gene matches: 7. The CDR3 covers 16 residues. In germline, CDR1 is SGDLS, CDR2 YYNGEE. The CDR3 nucleotides are TGTGCCAGCAGCGTTGGACAGGGGCGATTAAATTCACCCCTCCACTTT. Protein sequence: CASSVGQGRLNSPLHF.

The gene calls are TRBV29-1 and TRBJ1-1, with D possibly being TRBD1 (5 bases). V was cut by 4 bases and J by 6 bases, with 12 bases left in between. The CDR3 runs 12 residues. The germline V gene encodes CDR1 SQVTM and CDR2 ANQGSEA. For the CDR3, the DNA is TGCAGCGTTGGAGTTGGGGGTGCTGAAGCTTTCTTT. Translating it yields CSVGVGGAEAFF.

The CDR3 loop reads CATMGPDTQYF. The CDR3 coding sequence is TGTGCCACCATGGGGCCGGATACGCAGTATTTT. The chain couples TRBV24-1 to TRBJ2-3, with D perhaps matching TRBD1 (5 bases). V was pared by 8 bases and J by 6 bases, with 8 bases between. This CDR3 comprises 11 residues. CDR1 and CDR2 from the germline V gene are KGHDR and SFDVKD.

The V and J genes are TRBV5-1 and TRBJ1-2; no clear D. Germline CDR1 is SGHRS and CDR2 is YFSETQ. The V and J ends lost 3 bases and 5 bases respectively, with 17 bases between them. The CDR3 length is 15 residues. DNA for the CDR3: TGCGCCAGCAGCTCGCCCGGACGGGCGTCATATGGCTACACCTTC. Its protein product is CASSSPGRASYGYTF.

The J gene is TRBJ1-3, the V gene TRBV4-3; no definite D call. V lost 1 base, J lost 0 bases, and 10 bases lay in between. Germline V CDR1 and CDR2: LGHNA, YSLEER. The CDR3 has 16 amino acids. The CDR3 region has the DNA TGCGCCAGCAGCCAAGCCCCCGGGAGCTCTGGAAACACCATATATTTT. Amino acid sequence: CASSQAPGSSGNTIYF.